This T cell receptor beta chain was documented in a study of blood T cell repertoires in COVID-19. Study-level background: Acute and convalescent COVID-19 specimens originated in the United States, Italy and Spain. The analysed material was cDNA or gDNA that came from T cells, B-cell-depleted T cells, or PBMCs.

CDR3 length equals 16 residues. CDR1 is MGHRA, CDR2 YSYEKL, per germline. Trimming stripped 2 bases from V and 0 bases from J, with 11 bases between. Study processing details: The assay estimated nucleated cells by amplifying reference gene primers. Sequencing used immunoSEQ multiplex PCR; TCRdb keeps in-frame clones, though not all of them. V, J and clone size are those of that table, while D and trimming were read from the DNA. The table has under 250,000 clones, 92% seen once. The rearrangement uses TRBV4-1 and TRBJ1-3; no definite D call. Sequencing input: peripheral blood. This clonotype was obtained from a man in his thirties or forties with acute or convalescent COVID-19. Here the CDR3 reads CASSQYDLASGNTIYF. The CDR3 region has the DNA TGCGCCAGCAGCCAATATGATTTAGCCTCTGGAAACACCATATATTTT.